These 29 T cell receptor beta chains originate from one sample sequenced in a study of blood T cell repertoires in COVID-19. TCRdb's copy holds only in-frame clones and misses some; the assay was immunoSEQ multiplex PCR. There are under 300,000 clones in the sample; over 65% occur only once, and 3.5% to 5.5% lies in the top ten. Sequenced material: peripheral blood. These receptors were collected from a man aged 60-69 years who had recovered from COVID-19.

The chain carries TRBV3-1 (or the pseudogene TRBV3-2) and TRBJ2-3, with 7 bases fitting TRBD1. Germline trimming cut 1 base from V and 6 bases from J; bases unmatched to any gene: 1. The CDR3 contains 13 residues. Germline CDR1 is LGHDT and CDR2 is YNNKEL (reference sequence). CDR3 sequence reads: CASSQGRGDTQYF. In nucleotides, the CDR3 is TGTGCCAGCAGCCAAGGCAGGGGGGATACGCAGTATTTT.

In its sample, this clone was seen once. The chain employs TRBV4-2 and TRBJ2-7, with 9 nucleotides matching TRBD2. The CDR3 is made up of 15 amino acids. Germline trimming cut 1 base from V and 1 base from J; bases unmatched to any gene: 2. Looked up from germline, CDR1 is LGHNA and CDR2 is YNFKEQ. The CDR3, as DNA: TGTGCCAGCAGCCAAGGACTAGCGGTTTCCTACGAGCAGTACTTC. It is translated as CASSQGLAVSYEQYF.

With respect to this clone: Additional DNA sequences in this sample encode the identical CDR3. This chain uses TRBV5-1 with TRBJ2-2; possibly TRBD2 for D (5 bases). This CDR3 comprises 15 residues. Per germline, CDR1 SGHRS and CDR2 YFSETQ. Trimming removed 2 bases from V and 2 bases from J, with 10 bases in between. CDR3 loop: CASSFTSGNTGELFF. The CDR3 coding sequence is TGCGCCAGCAGCTTCACCAGCGGAAACACCGGGGAGCTGTTTTTT.

This chain joins TRBV27 and TRBJ2-7; weak D call: TRBD1 (5 bases). CDR3 size: 14 residues. V lost 2 bases and J lost 1, with 9 bases in between. Per the germline V gene, CDR1 is MNHEY and CDR2 is SMNVEV (reference sequence). In nucleotides, the CDR3 is TGTGCCAGCAGTTTAACAGGTCCTTCCTACGAGCAGTACTTC. Its protein is CASSLTGPSYEQYF.

This clone was recorded a few times. The rearrangement uses TRBV6-1 and TRBJ2-2; D ambiguous. CDR1 and CDR2 (germline): MNHNS, SASEGT. Trimming removed 8 bases from V and 6 bases from J, with 7 bases in between. This CDR3 comprises 11 residues. The CDR3 DNA reads TGTGCCAGCCGTAGTCCCGGGGAGCTGTTTTTT. It is translated as CASRSPGELFF.

This clone has only a few counts. This chain joins TRBV19 and TRBJ1-3; possible D gene TRBD1, 5 bases. This CDR3 has 15 amino acids. The germline gives CDR1 LNHDA, CDR2 SQIVND (reference sequence). The V gene lost 0 bases and the J gene lost 4 bases, with 10 bases spanning the gap. The chain's CDR3 is CASSIDPRVGNTIYF. The CDR3 DNA is TGTGCCAGTAGTATAGACCCCAGGGTCGGAAACACCATATATTTT.

The genes are TRBV18 and TRBJ1-1; D possibly corresponds to TRBD1 (6 bases). There are 16 residues in the CDR3. CDR1 KGHSH and CDR2 LQKENI come from the germline V gene. Trimming stripped 0 bases from V and 5 bases from J, with 16 bases between. CDR3 in amino acids: CASSPPKVPGETEAFF. In nucleotides, the CDR3 is TGTGCCAGCTCACCACCGAAGGTGCCAGGGGAGACTGAAGCTTTCTTT.

The chain combines TRBV7-9 with TRBJ2-5; D perhaps matches TRBD2 (5 bases). Trimming removed 5 bases from V and 2 bases from J, with 12 bases in between. The CDR3 runs 14 residues. Germline V gene data show CDR1 as SEHNR and CDR2 as FQNEAQ (reference sequence). Written as DNA, the CDR3 is TGTGCCAGCAGCGCCCGGACGGGACAAGAGACCCAGTACTTC. It yields the protein CASSARTGQETQYF.

This clone was detected a few times. For the CDR3, the DNA is TGTGCCAGCAGCTTAGAATGGGGCAGCAATCAGCCCCAGCATTTT. This translates into CASSLEWGSNQPQHF. This chain connects TRBV7-2 to TRBJ1-5; D may be TRBD1 (5 bases). This CDR3 is built from 15 residues. V lost 1 base, J lost 1 base, and 8 bases lay in between. Germline V CDR1 and CDR2: SGHTA, FQGNSA.

The chain links TRBV7-2 to TRBJ1-2, with 7 bases that match TRBD1. Germline V gene data show CDR1 as SGHTA and CDR2 as FQGNSA. The CDR3 extends over 14 amino acids. V lost 3 bases and J lost 7; bases outside the gene matches: 8. The CDR3 reads CASSFPDRVSGYTF. CDR3 coding DNA: TGTGCCAGCAGCTTTCCTGACAGGGTCTCTGGCTACACCTTC.

Here the CDR3 DNA reads TGTGCCAGCAGTACAGGGTTTGAAAAACTGTTTTTT. The encoded protein is CASSTGFEKLFF. The chain joins TRBV2 to TRBJ1-4; D perhaps matches TRBD1 (6 bases). V lost 5 bases and J 7 bases, leaving 8 bases between the germline ends. The length of the CDR3 is 12 residues. Germline V gene data show CDR1 as SNHLY and CDR2 as FYNNEI. Full variable domain (outside the CDR3, taken from reference TRBV2 and TRBJ1-4): EPEVTQTPSHQVTQMGQEVILRCVPISNHLYFYWYRQILGQKVEFLVSFYNNEISEKSEIFDDQFSVERPDGSNFTLKIRSTKLEDSAMYFCASSTGFEKLFFGSGTQLSVL.

The chain is built from TRBV7-9 and TRBJ2-7, with 10 positions matching TRBD2. The CDR3 has 18 amino acids. V was pared by 5 bases and J by 3 bases, with 16 bases of the junction left unmatched. Germline V gene sequence: CDR1 SEHNR, CDR2 FQNEAQ (reference sequence). In DNA, the CDR3 is TGTGCCAGCAGCACTAGAGGGACTAGCGTAACCTCCTTCTACGAGCAGTACTTC. It codes for CASSTRGTSVTSFYEQYF. The whole variable domain, remainder taken from reference TRBV7-9 and TRBJ2-7, is DTGVSQNPRHKITKRGQNVTFRCDPISEHNRLYWYRQTLGQGPEFLTYFQNEAQLEKSRLLSDRFSAERPKGSFSTLEIQRTEQGDSAMYLCASSTRGTSVTSFYEQYFGPGTRLTVT.

This chain joins TRBV28 and TRBJ1-6, with D uncertain. Germline CDR1 and CDR2: MDHEN and SYDVKM. The CDR3 sequence is 15 residues long. V lost 7 bases and J lost 7, with 17 bases in between. Here the CDR3 reads CASNLWANQNSPLHF. CDR3 DNA sequence: TGTGCCAGCAACCTGTGGGCCAACCAAAATTCACCCCTCCACTTT.

This chain uses TRBV19 with TRBJ2-7; D perhaps matches TRBD1 (5 bases). CDR3 size: 11 residues. V was shortened by 10 bases and J by 5 bases, with 12 bases between the two germline ends. Per the germline V gene, CDR1 is LNHDA and CDR2 is SQIVND (reference sequence). The CDR3 coding sequence is TGTGCCACCTTCCAGGGCCACGAGCAGTACTTC. Protein sequence: CATFQGHEQYF.

The V gene is TRBV3-1 (or the pseudogene TRBV3-2), the J gene TRBJ2-1; tentative D call: TRBD1 (6 bases). The CDR3 has 15 amino acids. Trimming shortened V by 1 base and J by 6 bases, and 13 bases separated the two germline ends. Germline CDR1 reads LGHDT; CDR2 reads YNNKEL (reference sequence). CDR3 region: CASSQAGASFNEQFF. CDR3 sequence (DNA): TGTGCCAGCAGCCAAGCAGGGGCGTCGTTCAATGAGCAGTTCTTC.

The rearrangement joins TRBV5-1 to TRBJ2-7, with TRBD2 identical over 14 bases. V gave up 4 bases and J gave up 5 bases; unmatched junction bases: 5. Germline values: CDR1 SGHRS, CDR2 YFSETQ. The CDR3 is 15 residues long. CDR3: CASSPGLAGANEQYF. The CDR3, as DNA: TGCGCCAGCAGCCCGGGACTAGCGGGAGCCAACGAGCAGTACTTC.

The chain joins TRBV28 to TRBJ2-3; 7 bases fit TRBD2. This CDR3 region has 14 residues. Germline CDR1 is MDHEN and CDR2 is SYDVKM. Losses at the gene ends were 10 bases for V and 2 bases for J; bases not matched to a gene: 9. The chain's CDR3 is CAIAGGGTTDTQYF. Written as DNA, the CDR3 is TGTGCCATCGCCGGCGGGGGAACCACAGATACGCAGTATTTT.

The chain recombines TRBV5-4 with TRBJ2-1; a possible D gene is TRBD2 (6 bases). V lost 0 bases and J lost 6, with 13 bases in between. The CDR3 consists of 15 residues. Germline V gives CDR1 SGHNT, CDR2 YYREEE (reference sequence). This CDR3 is CASSLGLVAFNEQFF. Here the CDR3 DNA reads TGTGCCAGCAGCTTGGGACTAGTGGCTTTCAATGAGCAGTTCTTC.

The chain has TRBV7-6 and TRBJ1-2, with TRBD1 matching 7 bases. The V and J ends lost 5 bases and 0 bases, in that order; junction bases with no gene match: 3. Germline V CDR1 and CDR2: SGHVS, FNYEAQ. The CDR3 spans 14 residues. CDR3: CASSPGQANYGYTF. The CDR3 region has the DNA TGTGCCAGCAGCCCCGGACAGGCTAACTATGGCTACACCTTC.

V usage is TRBV27 and J usage is TRBJ2-1; unclear D gene. Trimming pared 2 bases from V and 7 bases from J, leaving 9 bases between. The CDR3 sequence is 13 residues long. CDR1 is MNHEY, CDR2 SMNVEV, per germline (reference sequence). CDR3 coding DNA: TGTGCCAGCAGTTTACGGCGACAAAATGAGCAGTTCTTC. As protein: CASSLRRQNEQFF.

This chain uses TRBV18 with TRBJ2-6, with 8 nucleotides matching TRBD1. The germline V gene encodes CDR1 KGHSH and CDR2 LQKENI. The CDR3 is 17 amino acids. After removal of 3 bases from V and 0 bases from J, the junction contained 4 bases not matched to a gene. CDR3: CASSPGQERSGANVLTF. CDR3 nucleotides: TGTGCCAGCTCACCGGGACAGGAGCGCTCTGGGGCCAACGTCCTGACTTTC.

This chain links TRBV3-1 (or the pseudogene TRBV3-2) with TRBJ2-1; TRBD2 might be the D (6 bases). This CDR3 is 13 amino acids long. Trimming pared 2 bases from V and 7 bases from J, leaving 9 bases between. Germline loops: CDR1 LGHDT, CDR2 YNNKEL (reference sequence). CDR3 in DNA: TGTGCCAGCAGCCAAATTGGAGGGAATGAGCAGTTCTTC. Its protein is CASSQIGGNEQFF.

This clone was recorded once. The chain is built from TRBV5-1 and TRBJ1-6; no reliable D call. V lost 0 bases to trimming and J lost 10 bases, with 11 bases between them. This CDR3 has 14 residues. Germline CDR1 is SGHRS and CDR2 is YFSETQ. The CDR3 DNA sequence: TGCGCCAGCAGCTTGGGGTATACGGGATCACCCCTCCACTTT. Its translation is CASSLGYTGSPLHF.

The V and J genes are TRBV29-1 and TRBJ1-2, with TRBD1 identical over 7 bases. The ends lost 4 bases at V and 8 bases at J; junction bases unmatched: 1. Germline CDR1 reads SQVTM; CDR2 reads ANQGSEA. CDR3 length: 10 residues. The chain's CDR3 is CSVGGGGYTF. CDR3 nucleotides: TGCAGCGTTGGAGGGGGCGGCTACACCTTC.

The chain is built from TRBV2 and TRBJ2-3; tentatively, D is TRBD1 (7 bases). The germline CDR1 and CDR2 sequences are SNHLY and FYNNEI. The CDR3 runs 15 residues. V lost 6 bases to trimming and J lost 3 bases, with 16 bases between them. The CDR3 coding sequence is TGTGCCAGCAGCGCGGGACAGCCCGGGACAGATACGCAGTATTTT. Translating it yields CASSAGQPGTDTQYF.

Comments on this clone: Compared with germline, one end of the junction differs, possibly owing to a read error. The chain joins TRBV29-1 to TRBJ2-7, with 11 positions matching TRBD2. Germline lookup yields CDR1 SQVTM and CDR2 ANQGSEA. This CDR3 is 17 amino acids long. CDR3: CSVQRGDGTSGPYEQYF. CDR3 bases: TGCAGCGTACAGCGGGGGGACGGGACTAGCGGACCCTATGAGCAGTACTTC.

The CDR3 nucleotides are TGTGCCAGCAGTTTTTCCAGGAACTATGGCTACACCTTC. Its translation: CASSFSRNYGYTF. The V and J genes are TRBV27 and TRBJ1-2; unclear D gene. V shed 3 bases and J shed 2 bases, with 7 bases lying between them. CDR1 is MNHEY, CDR2 SMNVEV, per germline (reference sequence). This CDR3 spans 13 amino acids.

In this sample, this clone turned up once. The chain couples TRBV18 to TRBJ2-7; TRBD2 matches at 8 bases. Germline lookup yields CDR1 KGHSH and CDR2 LQKENI. This CDR3 contains 13 residues. J was trimmed by 6 bases and V by 5 bases; bases with no gene match: 6. CDR3 amino acids: CASSAQRETEQYF. CDR3 in DNA: TGTGCCAGCTCAGCCCAGCGGGAGACCGAGCAGTACTTC. Filled out from reference TRBV18 and TRBJ2-7, the complete variable domain reads NAGVMQNPRHLVRRRGQEARLRCSPMKGHSHVYWYRQLPEEGLKFMVYLQKENIIDESGMPKERFSAEFPKEGPSILRIQQVVRGDSAAYFCASSAQRETEQYFGPGTRLTVT.

The chain has TRBV28 and TRBJ1-5, with a tentative D call TRBD1 (6 bases). The CDR3 contains 15 residues. Germline loops: CDR1 MDHEN, CDR2 SYDVKM. V lost 6 bases, J lost 0 bases, and 12 bases lay in between. CDR3 sequence: CASRKQGYSNQPQHF. The CDR3 coding sequence is TGTGCCAGCAGAAAACAGGGATATAGCAATCAGCCCCAGCATTTT.